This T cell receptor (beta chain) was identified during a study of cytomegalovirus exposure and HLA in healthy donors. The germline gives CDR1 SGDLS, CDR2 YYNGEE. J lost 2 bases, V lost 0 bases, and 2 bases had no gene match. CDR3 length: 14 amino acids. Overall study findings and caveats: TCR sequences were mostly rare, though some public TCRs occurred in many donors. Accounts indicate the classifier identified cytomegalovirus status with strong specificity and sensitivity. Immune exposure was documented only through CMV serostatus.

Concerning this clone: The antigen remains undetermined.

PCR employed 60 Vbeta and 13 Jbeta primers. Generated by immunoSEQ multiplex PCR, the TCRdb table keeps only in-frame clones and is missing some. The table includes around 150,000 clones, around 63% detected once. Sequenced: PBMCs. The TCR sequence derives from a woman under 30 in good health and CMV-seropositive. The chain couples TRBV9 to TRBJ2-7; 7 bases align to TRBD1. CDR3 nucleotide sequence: TGTGCCAGCAGCGTAGGACAGGGCCCCTACGAGCAGTACTTC. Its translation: CASSVGQGPYEQYF.